This TCR beta chain was identified during a study of T-cell reconstitution after alpha-beta-depleted transplantation in children. The germline V gene has CDR1 MNHEY and CDR2 SVGAGI. This CDR3 is 14 amino acids long. With V trimmed by 4 bases and J by 6 bases, 4 bases remained unmatched. Study-wide results and caveats: At one year after transplant, newly produced T cells mostly accounted for T-cell counts and diversity.

This clonotype was recorded at least ten times. Antigen specificity is unknown. The TCRbeta library incorporated unique molecular identifiers. TCRdb itself ran the PCR reads through MiXCR, one entry per CDR3 protein. This table has hundreds of thousands of distinct CDR3 sequences, roughly a tenth appearing once. The chain couples TRBV6-5 to TRBJ1-4, with 8 nucleotides matching TRBD1. The TCR sequence derives from a boy under two years old with acute myeloid leukemia, due to receive a stem cell transplant. Sample: PBMCs, taken before TCRalphabeta/CD19-depleted stem cell transplant. The CDR3 DNA sequence: TGTGCCAGCAGTTTTCAGGGGGCCGATGAAAAACTGTTTTTT. This translates into CASSFQGADEKLFF.